Below, 17 T cell receptor beta chains from the same sample are listed, as sequenced in a study of response to subunit inactivated influenza vaccine. TCRdb ran MiXCR on the RT-PCR reads and lists one entry per CDR3 protein. The sample holds 400,000 to 650,000 distinct CDR3 sequences, under 8.5% seen once. The sample was PBMCs from blood, taken approximately 25 months after vaccination. The receptors derive from a man between 50 and 69 years old who received an inactivated influenza vaccine.

Only a few counts were recorded for this clonotype. The chain joins TRBV5-1 to TRBJ1-2; D might be TRBD1 (5 bases). The V end lost 0 bases, the J end lost 10 bases, and 16 bases lay between the germline ends. Germline CDR1 is SGHRS and CDR2 is YFSETQ. This CDR3 comprises 14 residues. For the CDR3, the DNA is TGCGCCAGCAGCTTGGAAAGCGGGACTGGAGACTACACCTTC. This sequence encodes CASSLESGTGDYTF.

CDR3 sequence reads: CSAAQGTNEKLFF. The CDR3 DNA sequence: TGCAGTGCAGCACAGGGCACTAATGAAAAACTGTTTTTT. The chain employs TRBV20-1 and TRBJ1-4; D perhaps matches TRBD1 (6 bases). The V gene's germline CDR1 is DFQATT and CDR2 SNEGSKA (reference sequence). The CDR3 is made up of 13 amino acids. V lost 6 bases, J lost 2 bases, and 10 bases lay in between.

This clonotype was found a few times. The chain couples TRBV2 to TRBJ2-1; D uncertain. The CDR3 loop spans 14 amino acids. CDR1 and CDR2 from the germline V gene are SNHLY and FYNNEI. V lost 6 bases, J lost 5 bases, and 14 bases lay in between. The CDR3 sequence is CASSREKDHNEQFF. As DNA, the CDR3 is TGTGCCAGCAGCCGAGAAAAGGACCACAATGAGCAGTTCTTC.

This clonotype was seen a handful of times. The chain recombines TRBV20-1 with TRBJ1-5; D perhaps matches TRBD1 (6 bases). Germline CDR1 is DFQATT and CDR2 is SNEGSKA (reference sequence). V gave up 4 bases and J gave up 4 bases, with 20 bases separating them. CDR3 size: 16 residues. DNA of the CDR3: TGCAGTGCTACAGGGGCCTCCTCCCTGCTTAATCAGCCCCAGCATTTT. It encodes CSATGASSLLNQPQHF.

This clonotype was observed a few times. This chain connects TRBV10-3 to TRBJ2-5; maybe TRBD2 (6 bases). From germline, CDR1 is ENHRY and CDR2 SYGVKD. The ends were cut back, 2 bases at V and 0 bases at J, with 10 bases in the middle. The CDR3 runs 15 residues. Written as DNA, the CDR3 is TGTGCCATCAGTGAGCCGCGGAGGGACCAAGAGACCCAGTACTTC. As protein: CAISEPRRDQETQYF.

This chain joins TRBV20-1 and TRBJ2-1, with TRBD2 matching 8 bases. With 0 bases clipped from V and 4 bases from J, the junction kept 5 bases outside the gene matches. The CDR3 runs 15 residues. The germline V gene has CDR1 DFQATT and CDR2 SNEGSKA (reference sequence). For the CDR3, the DNA is TGCAGTGCTAGAGATCACCAGCGGGGGTACAATGAGCAGTTCTTC. Translating gives CSARDHQRGYNEQFF.

This clonotype showed up just a few times. The chain is built from TRBV28 and TRBJ1-1; D call uncertain. Germline values: CDR1 MDHEN, CDR2 SYDVKM. This CDR3 spans 14 amino acids. V was cut by 4 bases and J by 1 base, with 10 bases left in between. The CDR3, as DNA: TGTGCCAGCAGTTGGGAGCAAGAGAACACTGAAGCTTTCTTT. Its protein is CASSWEQENTEAFF.

As to this clonotype: The germline gene is not matched at one end of the junction; a read error may be the cause. The gene calls are TRBV7-7 and TRBJ2-2, with D uncertain. The CDR3 runs 15 residues. Germline V lookup: CDR1 SSHAT, CDR2 FNYEAQ (reference sequence). The CDR3, as DNA: TGTGCTAGCAGCTTAGATGGGCCCCACACCGGGGAGCTGTTTTTT. Protein: CASSLDGPHTGELFF.

This clonotype turned up a few times. The chain recombines TRBV7-8 with TRBJ2-7; no clear D. Germline assignment: CDR1 SGHVS and CDR2 FQNEAQ. The CDR3 contains 13 residues. V lost 5 bases to trimming and J lost 3 bases, with 11 bases between them. The CDR3 spells CASSPDQNYEQYF. Written as DNA, the CDR3 is TGTGCCAGCAGCCCGGACCAAAACTACGAGCAGTACTTC. The full variable domain, rest sourced from reference TRBV7-8 and TRBJ2-7, is GAGVSQSPRYKVAKRGQDVALRCDPISGHVSLFWYQQALGQGPEFLTYFQNEAQLDKSGLPSDRFFAERPEGSVSTLKIQRTQQEDSAVYLCASSPDQNYEQYFGPGTRLTVT.

This clonotype was seen many times. The chain carries TRBV29-1 and TRBJ1-5; no firm D call. The V gene lost 5 bases and the J gene lost 0 bases, with 8 bases spanning the gap. Germline V gene sequence: CDR1 SQVTM, CDR2 ANQGSEA. The CDR3 is made up of 13 amino acids. For the CDR3, the DNA is TGCAGCGTTCAGGAAAATAGCAATCAGCCCCAGCATTTT. It encodes CSVQENSNQPQHF.

The chain links TRBV20-1 to TRBJ1-5; the D is unclear. CDR1 is DFQATT and CDR2 is SNEGSKA in the germline V gene (reference sequence). The CDR3 runs 14 residues. V was clipped by 5 bases and J by 0 bases, with 11 bases between them. The CDR3 sequence: CSAGAPLSNQPQHF. Here the CDR3 DNA reads TGCAGTGCTGGAGCTCCGCTTAGCAATCAGCCCCAGCATTTT.

V usage is TRBV20-1 and J usage is TRBJ2-2, with D unclear. CDR3 length equals 15 residues. Trimming took off 3 bases at V and 1 base at J, with 12 bases between the two ends. Germline V gives CDR1 DFQATT, CDR2 SNEGSKA (reference sequence). For the CDR3, the DNA is TGCAGTGCTAGTTCTCCCTCGGGGAACACCGGGGAGCTGTTTTTT. Translation gives CSASSPSGNTGELFF.

This clonotype was seen more than once but under ten times. The chain combines TRBV6-5 with TRBJ1-1; possibly TRBD1 for D (6 bases). CDR1 is MNHEY and CDR2 is SVGAGI in the germline V gene. This CDR3 contains 14 residues. Deletions cut 0 bases from V and 10 bases from J, with 15 bases between. Here the CDR3 DNA reads TGTGCCAGCAGTTACTCCACTCAGGGGATGCGAGCTTTCTTT. As protein: CASSYSTQGMRAFF.

This clonotype occurred many times. The V call is TRBV7-8, the J call TRBJ1-5; D gene ambiguous. Germline values: CDR1 SGHVS, CDR2 FQNEAQ. The length of the CDR3 is 16 residues. V was trimmed by 1 base and J by 3 bases, leaving 13 bases between them. The CDR3 DNA follows: TGTGCCAGCAGCTTAGAACAAAGGGTAGTCAATCAGCCCCAGCATTTT. Translated, it gives CASSLEQRVVNQPQHF.

This clonotype was seen at least ten times. The chain links TRBV12-3 or TRBV12-4 to TRBJ2-7, with a possible D match to TRBD2 (6 bases). V lost 8 bases and J 5 bases, leaving 16 bases between the germline ends. This CDR3 has 13 amino acids. CDR3 DNA sequence: TGTGCCAGCGGGCTAGCGTCGGGGAACGAGCAGTACTTC. The encoded protein is CASGLASGNEQYF.

The rearrangement links TRBV6-4 to TRBJ1-5; D is uncertain. Trimming left V 6 bases short and J 0 bases short, with 15 bases between. This CDR3 has 16 amino acids. Germline V gene lookup returns CDR1 MRHNA and CDR2 SNTAGT. In nucleotides, the CDR3 is TGTGCCAGCAGCCACAGAAAGGCGTATAGCAATCAGCCCCAGCATTTT. Protein sequence: CASSHRKAYSNQPQHF.

The V gene is TRBV18, the J gene TRBJ1-6; 8 bases fit TRBD1. The trim removed 2 bases at V and 7 bases at J, leaving 7 bases unmatched. CDR1 is KGHSH, CDR2 LQKENI, per germline. CDR3 length: 16 residues. The CDR3 bases are TGTGCCAGCTCACCAAAACAGGGGGATGGCAATTCACCCCTCCACTTT. Residues: CASSPKQGDGNSPLHF.